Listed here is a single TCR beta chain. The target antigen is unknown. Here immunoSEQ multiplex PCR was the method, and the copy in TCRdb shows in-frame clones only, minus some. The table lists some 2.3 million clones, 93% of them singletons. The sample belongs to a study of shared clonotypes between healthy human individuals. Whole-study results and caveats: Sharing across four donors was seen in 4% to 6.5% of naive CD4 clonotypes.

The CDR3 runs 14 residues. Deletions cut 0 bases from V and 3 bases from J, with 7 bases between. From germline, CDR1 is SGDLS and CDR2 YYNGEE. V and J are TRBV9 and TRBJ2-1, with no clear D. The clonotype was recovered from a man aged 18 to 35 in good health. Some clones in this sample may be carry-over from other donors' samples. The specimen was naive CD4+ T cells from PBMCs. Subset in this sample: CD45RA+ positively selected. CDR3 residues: CASSVVSDYNEQFF. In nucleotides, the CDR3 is TGTGCCAGCAGCGTAGTATCTGACTACAATGAGCAGTTCTTC.